The 20 T cell receptor beta chains below all came from one sample that was sequenced in a study of blood T cells in healthy people across ages. A second PCR, run for roughly 7 to 12 cycles, used a sample-barcoded 5' primer plus a J-beta primer mix. Via MiXCR, TCRdb re-called the 5' RACE reads, giving one row per CDR3 protein. The data hold 2 million or so distinct CDR3 sequences, with around 48% observed a single time. Sequenced input: blood. All receptors come from a woman aged 40 to 50 in good health.

The chain combines TRBV12-3 or TRBV12-4 with TRBJ2-3; D is ambiguous. The CDR3 has 16 residues. V lost 0 bases, J lost 4 bases, and 14 bases lay in between. The CDR3: CASSLASTLKPDTQYF. CDR3 bases: TGTGCCAGCAGTTTAGCGAGCACATTGAAGCCAGATACGCAGTATTTT.

This clonotype was picked up one time. V usage is TRBV7-3 and J usage is TRBJ2-3; the D is unclear. The V end was cut by 4 bases, the J end by 2 bases, with 10 bases between. From germline, CDR1 is SGHTA and CDR2 FQGTGA. The CDR3 is 14 residues long. Written as DNA, the CDR3 is TGTGCCAGCAGCTCGTATAAGATCACAGATACGCAGTATTTT. Residues: CASSSYKITDTQYF.

The CDR3 protein is CASISGDSRTDTQYF. As DNA, the CDR3 is TGTGCCAGTATCTCCGGGGACAGTCGAACAGATACGCAGTATTTT. The chain carries TRBV19 and TRBJ2-3; TRBD1 matches at 7 bases. J gave up 3 bases and V 7 bases, and 10 bases lay outside the gene matches. Looked up from germline, CDR1 is LNHDA and CDR2 is SQIVND (reference sequence). The CDR3 extends over 15 amino acids.

This clonotype showed up just a few times. This sequence joins TRBV7-2 and TRBJ2-3; the D is unclear. The CDR3 consists of 13 residues. CDR1 is SGHTA and CDR2 is FQGNSA in the germline V gene. Between the trimmed V and J ends, which lost 4 bases and 5 bases, there was a span of 10 bases. The CDR3 DNA follows: TGTGCCAGCAGCTCCCCAGCCCAAGATACGCAGTATTTT. It translates to CASSSPAQDTQYF.

The chain has TRBV2 and TRBJ1-1; TRBD1 matches at 8 bases. The V gene's germline CDR1 is SNHLY and CDR2 FYNNEI. The CDR3 consists of 14 residues. J gave up 1 base and V 3 bases, and 1 base lay outside the gene matches. CDR3 nucleotides: TGTGCCAGCAGTGACGGACAGGGGAACACTGAAGCTTTCTTT. This sequence encodes CASSDGQGNTEAFF.

This sequence joins TRBV7-2 and TRBJ2-1; D is possibly TRBD1 (7 bases). V was cut by 1 base and J by 9 bases, with 19 bases left in between. Germline-derived CDR1 and CDR2 are SGHTA and FQGNSA. This CDR3 spans 16 amino acids. The CDR3 DNA is TGTGCCAGCAGCTTAGAGGGACTCAGGGGGAACGGTGAGCAGTTCTTC. Translation: CASSLEGLRGNGEQFF.

This clonotype has a handful of counts. This rearrangement joins TRBV14 to TRBJ1-2; D is perhaps TRBD1 (5 bases). This CDR3 region has 13 residues. The V gene's germline CDR1 is SGHDN and CDR2 FVKESK. Trimming left V 3 bases short and J 7 bases short, with 12 bases between. Written as DNA, the CDR3 is TGTGCCAGCAGCCACGGTGGCAGGGCTGGCTACACCTTC. This translates into CASSHGGRAGYTF.

A few counts support this clonotype. This sequence joins TRBV5-1 and TRBJ1-2, with TRBD1 matching over 11 bases. V lost 4 bases to trimming and J lost 6 bases; unmatched junction nucleotides: 5. Germline CDR1 SGHRS, CDR2 YFSETQ. The CDR3 length is 14 residues. CDR3 DNA sequence: TGCGCCAGCAGCCATGGGACAGGGGGAGATGGCTACACCTTC. Translating it yields CASSHGTGGDGYTF.

The chain has TRBV18 and TRBJ2-7; D might be TRBD1 (5 bases). Germline loops: CDR1 KGHSH, CDR2 LQKENI. CDR3 length equals 13 residues. Between the trimmed V and J ends, which lost 4 bases and 4 bases, there was a span of 11 bases. This chain's CDR3 is CASSQGRQYEQYF. The CDR3 DNA reads as TGTGCCAGCTCACAGGGGCGGCAGTACGAGCAGTACTTC.

The table lists this clonotype with a few counts. The gene calls are TRBV20-1 and TRBJ2-3; D perhaps matches TRBD2 (6 bases). CDR1 is DFQATT and CDR2 is SNEGSKA in the germline V gene (reference sequence). V was cut by 0 bases and J by 5 bases, with 12 bases left in between. The CDR3 has 14 amino acids. As DNA, the CDR3 is TGCAGTGCTAGAGAGTGGGGGGTCGAAGATACGCAGTATTTT. Amino acid sequence: CSAREWGVEDTQYF.

The genes are TRBV12-3 or TRBV12-4 and TRBJ2-7; D gene unclear. The V and J ends lost 0 bases and 0 bases respectively, with 6 bases between them. There are 14 residues in the CDR3. For the CDR3, the DNA is TGTGCCAGCAGTTTAGCATTACCCTCCTACGAGCAGTACTTC. Protein sequence: CASSLALPSYEQYF.

A word on this clonotype: This may be a read error, as it is one base from a much larger clone. V and J are TRBV4-3 and TRBJ2-1, with D possibly matching TRBD1 (6 bases). The CDR3 runs to 14 residues. The ends were cut back, 1 base at V and 8 bases at J, with 12 bases in the middle. Germline CDR1 and CDR2: LGHNA and YSLEER. The CDR3 here is CASSQGSRGHEQFF. The CDR3 DNA reads as TGCGCCAGCAGCCAAGGTAGCAGGGGCCATGAGCAGTTCTTC.

V usage is TRBV27 and J usage is TRBJ2-5; D is unclear. V lost 5 bases and J lost 0, with 4 bases in between. Per germline, CDR1 MNHEY and CDR2 SMNVEV (reference sequence). The CDR3 is 12 amino acids. Here the CDR3 DNA reads TGTGCCAGCAGTAATCACCAAGAGACCCAGTACTTC. It yields the protein CASSNHQETQYF.

The CDR3: CSVVARPSSYNEQFF. In DNA, the CDR3 is TGCAGCGTTGTAGCCAGACCGAGCTCCTACAATGAGCAGTTCTTC. The chain is built from TRBV29-1 and TRBJ2-1; unclear D gene. CDR3 length: 15 amino acids. V was cut by 4 bases and J by 0 bases, with 13 bases left in between. The germline CDR1 and CDR2 sequences are SQVTM and ANQGSEA.

This clonotype was found a few times. The chain uses TRBV7-2 and TRBJ2-3, with 7 bases fitting TRBD2. With V trimmed by 6 bases and J by 7 bases, 10 bases remained unmatched. CDR1 and CDR2 (germline): SGHTA, FQGNSA. This CDR3 contains 14 residues. CDR3 nucleotides: TGTGCCAGCAGACCCGCAGCGGGGTTGAATACGCAGTATTTT. It specifies CASRPAAGLNTQYF.

The chain combines TRBV6-6 with TRBJ2-1; 10 bases agree with TRBD2. Judging by the DNA end, TRBJ2-7 fits better; the J call may be wrong. CDR1 is MNHNY and CDR2 is SVGAGI in the germline V gene (reference sequence). The CDR3 spans 15 residues. DNA for the CDR3: TGTGCCAGCAAGTCAGCGGGGGGGCCCTACAATGAGCAGTACTTC. It yields the protein CASKSAGGPYNEQYF.

The chain couples TRBV28 to TRBJ2-7, with D unclear. With 3 bases removed from V and 6 bases from J, the gap between germline ends came to 6 bases. CDR1 and CDR2 from the germline V gene are MDHEN and SYDVKM. This CDR3 comprises 11 residues. The CDR3 reads CASSFSVEQYF. The CDR3 DNA reads TGTGCCAGCAGTTTCTCAGTCGAGCAGTACTTC.

The chain has TRBV5-1 and TRBJ2-5; TRBD1 matches 8 bases. Per the germline V gene, CDR1 is SGHRS and CDR2 is YFSETQ. V was clipped by 4 bases and J by 5 bases; unmatched bases: 10. The CDR3 totals 15 residues. In DNA, the CDR3 is TGCGCCAGCAGCCCACAGACAGGGGTAAGGGAGACCCAGTACTTC. Translated: CASSPQTGVRETQYF.

The table lists this clonotype with a few counts. The chain couples TRBV7-2 to TRBJ2-7; 9 bases are a match to TRBD1. Germline CDR1 is SGHTA and CDR2 is FQGNSA. The CDR3 spans 16 residues. V lost 0 bases and J lost 2; bases outside the gene matches: 5. Here the CDR3 reads CASSLAGTGMAYEQYF. CDR3 nucleotide sequence: TGTGCCAGCAGCTTAGCTGGGACAGGGATGGCCTACGAGCAGTACTTC.

The chain carries TRBV12-3 or TRBV12-4 and TRBJ2-7; maybe TRBD2 (6 bases). V was clipped by 5 bases and J by 8 bases, with 16 bases between them. This CDR3 spans 13 amino acids. CDR3 nucleotides: TGTGCCAGCAGTGTGGGGGGTTCTAGCAAGCAGTACTTC. Its protein is CASSVGGSSKQYF.